These 8 T cell receptor beta chains originate from one sample sequenced in a study of blood T cell repertoires in COVID-19. Produced via immunoSEQ multiplex PCR; TCRdb's table is partial and in-frame only. In the table there are about 150,000 clones, more than 75% of which are singletons. Sample: PBMCs or T cells enriched from blood (not recorded which). Receptor source: a woman aged 45-65 years who had recovered from COVID-19.

This sequence joins TRBV7-3 and TRBJ2-7; D is possibly TRBD2 (6 bases). Germline V lookup: CDR1 SGHTA, CDR2 FQGTGA. The length of the CDR3 is 15 residues. V lost 5 bases and J lost 0, with 14 bases in between. CDR3 protein: CASSPCLSGSYEQYF. The DNA for the CDR3 is TGTGCCAGCAGCCCCTGTCTTAGCGGCTCCTACGAGCAGTACTTC. Variable domain in full (rest from reference TRBV7-3 and TRBJ2-7): GAGVSQTPSNKVTEKGKYVELRCDPISGHTALYWYRQSLGQGPEFLIYFQGTGAADDSGLPNDRFFAVRPEGSVSTLKIQRTERGDSAVYLCASSPCLSGSYEQYFGPGTRLTVT.

J is TRBJ2-1 and V is TRBV10-3, with TRBD2 matching 12 bases. This CDR3 region has 19 residues. Germline CDR1 ENHRY, CDR2 SYGVKD. V was clipped by 2 bases and J by 5 bases; unmatched bases: 13. Here the CDR3 reads CAISEHLRRLAGVNNEQFF. In DNA, the CDR3 is TGTGCCATCAGTGAGCATTTGCGACGACTAGCGGGGGTGAACAATGAGCAGTTCTTC.

The chain joins TRBV11-3 to TRBJ1-1; TRBD1 matches at 9 bases. The germline gives CDR1 SGHNT, CDR2 YENEEA. V was pared by 0 bases and J by 5 bases, with 7 bases of the junction left unmatched. This CDR3 comprises 16 residues. DNA for the CDR3: TGTGCCAGCAGCTTAGAAGGGGGACAGGGTTATACTGAAGCTTTCTTT. Amino acid sequence: CASSLEGGQGYTEAFF. Complete variable domain (other parts from reference TRBV11-3 and TRBJ1-1): EAGVVQSPRYKIIEKKQPVAFWCNPISGHNTLYWYLQNLGQGPELLIRYENEEAVDDSQLPKDRFSAERLKGVDSTLKIQPAELGDSAVYLCASSLEGGQGYTEAFFGQGTRLTVV.

This clone was detected a few times. The chain links TRBV4-2 to TRBJ1-5; D not certain. The CDR3 is 15 residues long. Trimming cost V 3 bases and J 0 bases, with 9 bases left between them. CDR1 LGHNA and CDR2 YNFKEQ come from the germline V gene. The CDR3 sequence is CASSHGSDSNQPQHF. In DNA form, the CDR3 reads TGTGCCAGCAGCCATGGGAGTGATAGCAATCAGCCCCAGCATTTT.

The chain employs TRBV6-2 or TRBV6-3 and TRBJ1-6; tentatively, D is TRBD1 (5 bases). Deletions cut 5 bases from V and 7 bases from J, with 15 bases between. From germline, CDR1 is MNHEY and CDR2 SVGEGT. This CDR3 contains 15 residues. The DNA for the CDR3 is TGTGCCAGCAGTCCCCAAGGGGCTCCGAATTCACCCCTCCACTTT. It codes for CASSPQGAPNSPLHF.

The chain combines TRBV7-3 with TRBJ2-1, with D maybe TRBD1 (5 bases). The CDR3 is 17 amino acids. V was cut by 2 bases and J by 0 bases, with 14 bases left in between. Germline lookup yields CDR1 SGHTA and CDR2 FQGTGA. CDR3 loop: CASSLDPQGSSYNEQFF. CDR3 DNA: TGTGCCAGCAGCTTAGACCCCCAGGGCAGCTCCTACAATGAGCAGTTCTTC.

The J gene is TRBJ2-5, the V gene TRBV7-6; 7 nucleotides align to TRBD1. Germline lookup yields CDR1 SGHVS and CDR2 FNYEAQ. This CDR3 is built from 20 residues. Trimming at V came to 3 bases and at J to 1 base, leaving 20 bases not matched to a gene. In DNA, the CDR3 is TGTGCCAGCAGCTTTGGGGCCGACAGGGAAGGTTTATGGGGCCAAGAGACCCAGTACTTC. Protein: CASSFGADREGLWGQETQYF.

The chain carries TRBV29-1 and TRBJ1-1; 10 bases agree with TRBD1. The germline V gene encodes CDR1 SQVTM and CDR2 ANQGSEA. With 4 bases clipped from V and 5 bases from J, the junction kept 1 base outside the gene matches. The CDR3 contains 12 residues. CDR3 DNA sequence: TGCAGCGTTGGACAGGGGGCGACTGAAGCTTTCTTT. Translation: CSVGQGATEAFF. The whole variable domain, filled in from reference TRBV29-1 and TRBJ1-1, reads SAVISQKPSRDICQRGTSLTIQCQVDSQVTMMFWYRQQPGQSLTLIATANQGSEATYESGFVIDKFPISRPNLTFSTLTVSNMSPEDSSIYLCSVGQGATEAFFGQGTRLTVV.